This TCR beta chain stems from a study of blood T cell repertoires in COVID-19. As for the study in general: Specimens from acute and convalescent COVID-19 originated in the United States, Italy and Spain.

How the authors handled the data: Amplification of reference gene primers was used by the study to estimate nucleated cell counts. Sequencing used immunoSEQ multiplex PCR; TCRdb keeps in-frame clones, though not all of them. V, J and clone size were drawn from that table, and D and trimming were deduced from the DNA. Of about 52,000 clones detected, 86% appear once; the ten largest clones hold roughly 24%. J lost 7 bases, V lost 10 bases, and 7 bases had no gene match. The V gene's germline CDR1 is LNHDA and CDR2 SQIVND (reference sequence). The length of the CDR3 is 13 residues. The specimen was peripheral blood. V usage is TRBV19 and J usage is TRBJ2-1, with 10 nucleotides matching TRBD1. This receptor was identified in an elderly woman with acute or convalescent COVID-19. This CDR3 reads CATRGQGSNEQFF. In DNA, the CDR3 is TGTGCCACTAGGGGACAGGGGTCGAATGAGCAGTTCTTC.